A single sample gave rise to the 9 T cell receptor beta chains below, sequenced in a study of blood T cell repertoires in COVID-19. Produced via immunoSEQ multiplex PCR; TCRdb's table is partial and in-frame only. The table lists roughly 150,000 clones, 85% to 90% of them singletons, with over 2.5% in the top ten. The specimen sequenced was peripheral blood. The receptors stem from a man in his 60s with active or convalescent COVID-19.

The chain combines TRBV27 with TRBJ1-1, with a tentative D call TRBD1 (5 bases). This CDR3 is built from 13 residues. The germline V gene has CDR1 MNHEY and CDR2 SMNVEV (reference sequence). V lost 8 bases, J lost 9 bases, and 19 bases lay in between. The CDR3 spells CASRIDPRGQAFF. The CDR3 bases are TGTGCCAGCCGAATCGATCCAAGGGGTCAAGCTTTCTTT.

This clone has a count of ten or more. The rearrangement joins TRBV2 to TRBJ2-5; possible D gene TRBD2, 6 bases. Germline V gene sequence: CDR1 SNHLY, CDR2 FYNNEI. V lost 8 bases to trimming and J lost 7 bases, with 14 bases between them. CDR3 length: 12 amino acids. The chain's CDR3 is CASGGSRSTQYF. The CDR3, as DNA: TGTGCCAGCGGAGGGTCACGTTCGACCCAGTACTTC. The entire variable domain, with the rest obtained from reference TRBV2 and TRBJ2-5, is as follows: EPEVTQTPSHQVTQMGQEVILRCVPISNHLYFYWYRQILGQKVEFLVSFYNNEISEKSEIFDDQFSVERPDGSNFTLKIRSTKLEDSAMYFCASGGSRSTQYFGPGTRLLVL.

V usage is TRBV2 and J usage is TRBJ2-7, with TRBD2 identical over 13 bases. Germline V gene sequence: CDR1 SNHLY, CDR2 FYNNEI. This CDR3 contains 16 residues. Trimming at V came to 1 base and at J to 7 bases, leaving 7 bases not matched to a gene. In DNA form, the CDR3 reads TGTGCCAGCAGTGAAGGGACTGGACTAGCGGGAGTTGAGCAGTACTTC. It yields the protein CASSEGTGLAGVEQYF.

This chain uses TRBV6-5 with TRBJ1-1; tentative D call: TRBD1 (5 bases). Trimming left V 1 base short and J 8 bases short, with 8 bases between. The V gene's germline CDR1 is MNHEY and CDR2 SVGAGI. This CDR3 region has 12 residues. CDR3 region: CASSYLGVEAFF. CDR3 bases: TGTGCCAGCAGTTACTTAGGGGTAGAAGCTTTCTTT.

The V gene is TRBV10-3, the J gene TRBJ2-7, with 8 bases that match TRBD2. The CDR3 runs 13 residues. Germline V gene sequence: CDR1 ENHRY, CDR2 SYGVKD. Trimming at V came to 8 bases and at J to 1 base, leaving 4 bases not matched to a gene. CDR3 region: CAIRGGISYEQYF. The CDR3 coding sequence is TGTGCCATCCGGGGGGGGATTTCCTACGAGCAGTACTTC.

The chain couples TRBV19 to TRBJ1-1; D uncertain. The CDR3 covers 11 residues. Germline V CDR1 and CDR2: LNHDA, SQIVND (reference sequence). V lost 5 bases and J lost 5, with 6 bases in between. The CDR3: CASSPGTEAFF. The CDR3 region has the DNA TGTGCCAGTAGTCCGGGGACTGAAGCTTTCTTT.

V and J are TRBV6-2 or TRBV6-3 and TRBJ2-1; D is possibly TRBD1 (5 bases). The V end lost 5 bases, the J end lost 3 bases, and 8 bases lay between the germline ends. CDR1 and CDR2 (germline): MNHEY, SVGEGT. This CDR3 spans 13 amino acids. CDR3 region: CASSIGVYNEQFF. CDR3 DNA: TGTGCCAGCAGTATAGGGGTCTACAATGAGCAGTTCTTC.

CDR3 in amino acids: CASSLSTVQETQYF. CDR3 DNA: TGTGCCAGCAGTTTAAGTACGGTCCAAGAGACCCAGTACTTC. This chain connects TRBV28 to TRBJ2-5; D unresolved. V was shortened by 2 bases and J by 1 base, with 8 bases between the two germline ends. CDR1 and CDR2 (germline): MDHEN, SYDVKM. The CDR3 length is 14 residues. Supplemented by reference TRBV28 and TRBJ2-5, the full variable domain reads DVKVTQSSRYLVKRTGEKVFLECVQDMDHENMFWYRQDPGLGLRLIYFSYDVKMKEKGDIPEGYSVSREKKERFSLILESASTNQTSMYLCASSLSTVQETQYFGPGTRLLVL.

The CDR3 loop reads CASSQDFRGETQYF. The CDR3 DNA is TGTGCCAGCAGCCAAGATTTTAGGGGAGAGACCCAGTACTTC. V is TRBV4-2 and J is TRBJ2-5, with D possibly matching TRBD1 (5 bases). The CDR3 runs 14 residues. V shed 0 bases and J shed 4 bases, with 9 bases lying between them. Germline V gene lookup returns CDR1 LGHNA and CDR2 YNFKEQ.